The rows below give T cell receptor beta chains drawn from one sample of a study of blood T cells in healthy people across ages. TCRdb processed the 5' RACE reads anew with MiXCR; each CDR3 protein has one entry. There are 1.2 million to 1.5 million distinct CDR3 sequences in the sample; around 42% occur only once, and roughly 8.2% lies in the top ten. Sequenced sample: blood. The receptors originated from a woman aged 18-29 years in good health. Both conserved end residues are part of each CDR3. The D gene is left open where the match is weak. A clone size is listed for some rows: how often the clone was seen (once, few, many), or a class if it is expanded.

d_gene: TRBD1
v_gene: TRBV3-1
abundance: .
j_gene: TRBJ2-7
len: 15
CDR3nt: TGTGCCAGCAGCCAGGGGATAGGGACAGGGTACGAGCAGTACTTC
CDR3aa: CASSQGIGTGYEQYF

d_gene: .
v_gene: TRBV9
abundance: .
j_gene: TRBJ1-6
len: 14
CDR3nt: TGTGCCAGCAGCGTACAGCCCGGGAATTCACCCCTCCACTTT
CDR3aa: CASSVQPGNSPLHF

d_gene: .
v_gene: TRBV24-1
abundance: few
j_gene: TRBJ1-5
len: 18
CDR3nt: TGTGCCACCAGTGATTCGAGGAGGACACTAGATAGCAATCAGCCCCAGCATTTT
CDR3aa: CATSDSRRTLDSNQPQHF

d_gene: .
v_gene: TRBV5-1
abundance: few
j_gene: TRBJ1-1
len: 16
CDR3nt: TGCGCCAGCAGCTACTCCCCCGCCGAGCTGAACACTGAAGCTTTCTTT
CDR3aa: CASSYSPAELNTEAFF

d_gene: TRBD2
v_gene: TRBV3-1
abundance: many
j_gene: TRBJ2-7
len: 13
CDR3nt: TGCGCCAGCAGCCAAGCGGGAGGGTACGAGCAGTACTTC
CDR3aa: CASSQAGGYEQYF

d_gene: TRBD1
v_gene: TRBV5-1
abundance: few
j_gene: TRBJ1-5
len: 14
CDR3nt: TGCGCCAGCAGCGAAACAGGGGTCGGTCAGCCCCAGCATTTT
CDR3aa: CASSETGVGQPQHF

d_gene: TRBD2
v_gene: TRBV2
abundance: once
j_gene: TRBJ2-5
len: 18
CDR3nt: TGTGCCAGCAGTGAAAAGGTGTACTGGCGGGAGGGCCAAGAGACCCAGTACTTC
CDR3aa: CASSEKVYWREGQETQYF

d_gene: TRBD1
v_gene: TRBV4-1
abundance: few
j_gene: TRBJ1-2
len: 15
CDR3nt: TGCGCCAGCAGCCCGTACAGGGGGCGGTTGGATGGCTACACCTTC
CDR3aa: CASSPYRGRLDGYTF

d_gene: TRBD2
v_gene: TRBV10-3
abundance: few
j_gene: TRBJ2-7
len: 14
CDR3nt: TGTGCCATCAAGGGGACTAGCGGGAACTACGAGCAGTACTTC
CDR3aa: CAIKGTSGNYEQYF

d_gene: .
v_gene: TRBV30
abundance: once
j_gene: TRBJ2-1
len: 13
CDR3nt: TGTGCCTGCATGGGTAGACCCCTCAATGAGCAGTTCTTC
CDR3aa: CACMGRPLNEQFF

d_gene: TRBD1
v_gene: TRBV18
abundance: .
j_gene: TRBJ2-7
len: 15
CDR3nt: TGTGCCAGCTCGAGAGGGACAGGTGACACCTACGAGCAGTACTTC
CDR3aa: CASSRGTGDTYEQYF

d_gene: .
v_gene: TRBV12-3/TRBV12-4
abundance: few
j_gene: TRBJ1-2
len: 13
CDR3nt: TGTGCCAGCAGTCCAACGACAGCCTATGGCTACACCTTC
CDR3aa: CASSPTTAYGYTF

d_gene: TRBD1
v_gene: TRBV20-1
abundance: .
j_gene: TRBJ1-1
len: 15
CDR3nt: TGCAGTGCTAGAGCGTCGGACAGGGTGAACACTGAAGCTTTCTTT
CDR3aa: CSARASDRVNTEAFF

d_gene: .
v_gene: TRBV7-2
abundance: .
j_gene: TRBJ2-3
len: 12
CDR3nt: TGTGCCAGCAGGCCCTGGGGTGGGGGGCAGTATTTT
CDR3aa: CASRPWGGGQYF

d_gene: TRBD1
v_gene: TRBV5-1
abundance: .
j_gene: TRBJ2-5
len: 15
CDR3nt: TGCGCCAGCAGCTTAGGGGACAGGGGACAAGAGACCCAGTACTTC
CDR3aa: CASSLGDRGQETQYF

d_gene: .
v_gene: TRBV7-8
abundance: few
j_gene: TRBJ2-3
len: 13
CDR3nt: TGTGCCAGCAGCTGGTTATCTACAGATACGCAGTATTTT
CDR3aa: CASSWLSTDTQYF

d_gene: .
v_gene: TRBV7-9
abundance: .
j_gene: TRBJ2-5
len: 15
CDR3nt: TGTGCCAGCAGCTTAGTCTCCGTCGCGCACAATGAGCAGTACTTC
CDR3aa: CASSLVSVAHNEQYF

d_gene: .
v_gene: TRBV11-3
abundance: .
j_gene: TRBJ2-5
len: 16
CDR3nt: TGTGCCAGCAGCTTATCGGTGGCGGCGGTGGCGGAGACCCAGTACTTC
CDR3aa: CASSLSVAAVAETQYF

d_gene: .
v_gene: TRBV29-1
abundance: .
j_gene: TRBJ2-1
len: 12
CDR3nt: TGCAGCGTTGGCGGCAGCACCTACGAGCAGTTCTTC
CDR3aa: CSVGGSTYEQFF

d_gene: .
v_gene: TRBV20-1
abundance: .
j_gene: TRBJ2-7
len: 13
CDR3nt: TGCAGTGCTAGAGCGTCGCGAGACTACGAGCAGTACTTC
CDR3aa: CSARASRDYEQYF

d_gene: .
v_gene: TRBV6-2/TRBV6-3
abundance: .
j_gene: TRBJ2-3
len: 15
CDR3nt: TGTGCCAGCATCCCCAGTTGGACCAAGACAGATGCGCAGTATTTT
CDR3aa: CASIPSWTKTDAQYF

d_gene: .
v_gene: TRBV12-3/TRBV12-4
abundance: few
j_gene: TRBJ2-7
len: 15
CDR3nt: TGTGCCAGCAGTTTAGTGGGACCATCGGTAAGCGAGCAGTACTTC
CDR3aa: CASSLVGPSVSEQYF

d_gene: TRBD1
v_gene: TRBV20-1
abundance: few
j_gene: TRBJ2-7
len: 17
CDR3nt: TGCAGTGCTAGGGATAATACAGCGACAGGGGCATCCTACGAGCAGTACTTC
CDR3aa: CSARDNTATGASYEQYF

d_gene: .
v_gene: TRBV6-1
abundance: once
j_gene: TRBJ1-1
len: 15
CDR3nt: TGTGCCAGCAGCTTTTTTGGGGCGGCGGACACTGAAGCTTTCTTT
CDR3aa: CASSFFGAADTEAFF

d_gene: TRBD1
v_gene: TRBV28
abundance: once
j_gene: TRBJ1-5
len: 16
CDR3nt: TGTGCCAGCAGTCCACAAGGGACAGGGAGAAATCAGCCCCAGCATTTT
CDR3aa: CASSPQGTGRNQPQHF

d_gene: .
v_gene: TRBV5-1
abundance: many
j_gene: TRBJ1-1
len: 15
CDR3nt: TGCGCCAGCAGCTTGGTTGCGTCGGGGAACACTGAAGCTTTCTTT
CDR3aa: CASSLVASGNTEAFF

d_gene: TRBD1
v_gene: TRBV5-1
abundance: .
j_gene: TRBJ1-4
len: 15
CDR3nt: TGCGCCAGCAGCGCAGGACAGGCGGGGAATGAAAAACTGTTTTTT
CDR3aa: CASSAGQAGNEKLFF

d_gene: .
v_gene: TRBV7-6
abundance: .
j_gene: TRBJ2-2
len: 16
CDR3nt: TGTGCCAGCAGCTTAGCGGCAGGGAGTGCGGCCGGGGAGCTGTTTTTT
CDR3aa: CASSLAAGSAAGELFF

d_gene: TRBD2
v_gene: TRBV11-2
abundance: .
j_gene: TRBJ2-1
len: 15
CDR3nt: TGTGCCAGCAGCCCTACTAGCGGGACCTCGAGGGAGCAGTTCTTC
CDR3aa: CASSPTSGTSREQFF

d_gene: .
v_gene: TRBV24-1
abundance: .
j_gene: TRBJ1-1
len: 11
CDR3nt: TGTGCCACCAGTCCCCCAGCTGAAGCTTTCTTT
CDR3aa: CATSPPAEAFF

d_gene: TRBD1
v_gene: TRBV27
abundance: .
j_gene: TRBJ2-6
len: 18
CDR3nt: TGTGCCAGCAGCCCCTTTGGGACAGGGAACTCTGGGGCCAACGTCCTGACTTTC
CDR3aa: CASSPFGTGNSGANVLTF

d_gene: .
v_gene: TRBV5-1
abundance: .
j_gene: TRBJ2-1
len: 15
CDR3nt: TGCGCCAGCAGCTTGATGGGAGAAGGCGGGAATGAGCAGTTCTTC
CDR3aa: CASSLMGEGGNEQFF

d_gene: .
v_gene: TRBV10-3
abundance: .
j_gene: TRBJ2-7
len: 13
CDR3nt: TGTGCCATCAGTGAAGGGGTAACCTACGAGCAGTACTTC
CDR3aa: CAISEGVTYEQYF

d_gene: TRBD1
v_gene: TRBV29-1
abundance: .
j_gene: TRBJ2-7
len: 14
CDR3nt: TGCAGCGTTGAAGGACAGGGCGGCTCCTACGAGCAGTACTTC
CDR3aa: CSVEGQGGSYEQYF

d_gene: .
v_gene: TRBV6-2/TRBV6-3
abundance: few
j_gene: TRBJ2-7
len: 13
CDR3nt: TGTGCCAGCAGTTGGTCTCCTTCCTACGAGCAGTACTTC
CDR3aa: CASSWSPSYEQYF

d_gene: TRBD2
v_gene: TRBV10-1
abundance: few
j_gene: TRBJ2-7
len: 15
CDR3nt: TGCGCCAGCAGCAACACAGCGGGAGCGAGACACGAGCAGTACTTC
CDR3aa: CASSNTAGARHEQYF

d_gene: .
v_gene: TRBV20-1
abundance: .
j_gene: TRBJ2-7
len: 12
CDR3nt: TGCAGTGCTACTACACAGGGATACGAGCAGTACTTC
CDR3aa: CSATTQGYEQYF

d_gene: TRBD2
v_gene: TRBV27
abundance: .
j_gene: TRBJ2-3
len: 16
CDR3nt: TGTACCACCTCGAGACTAGCGGAACTTAGCACAGATACGCAGTATTTT
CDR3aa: CTTSRLAELSTDTQYF

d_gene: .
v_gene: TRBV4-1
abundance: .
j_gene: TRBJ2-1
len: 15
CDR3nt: TGCGCCAGCGGAAGCGGGTTCGTATCATTCAATGAGCAGTTCTTC
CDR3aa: CASGSGFVSFNEQFF

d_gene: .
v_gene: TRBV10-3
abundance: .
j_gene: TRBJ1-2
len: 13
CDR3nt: TGTGCCATCAGCGAACAGGGAAGCTATGGCTACACCTTC
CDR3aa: CAISEQGSYGYTF

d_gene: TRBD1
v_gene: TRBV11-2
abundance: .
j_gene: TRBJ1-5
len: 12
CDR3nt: TGTGCCAGCAGCTACGATAGGGGGCTCCAGCATTTT
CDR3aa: CASSYDRGLQHF

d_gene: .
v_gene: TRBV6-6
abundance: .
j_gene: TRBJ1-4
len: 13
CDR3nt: TGTGCCAGCAGTTACGCGAATGGTGAAAAACTGTTTTTT
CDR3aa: CASSYANGEKLFF

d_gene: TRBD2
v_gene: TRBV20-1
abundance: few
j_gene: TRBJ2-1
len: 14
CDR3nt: TGCAGTGCCCCACTAGCGGCCTCCTACAATGAGCAGTTCTTC
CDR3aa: CSAPLAASYNEQFF

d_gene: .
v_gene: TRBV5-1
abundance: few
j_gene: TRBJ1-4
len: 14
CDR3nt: TGCGCCAGCAGGCCCCCGGGAACTAATGAAAAACTGTTTTTT
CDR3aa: CASRPPGTNEKLFF

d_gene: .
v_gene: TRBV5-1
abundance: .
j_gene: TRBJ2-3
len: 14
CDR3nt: TGCGCCAGCAGCGCTGAAGGGTTCACAGATACGCAGTATTTT
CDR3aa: CASSAEGFTDTQYF

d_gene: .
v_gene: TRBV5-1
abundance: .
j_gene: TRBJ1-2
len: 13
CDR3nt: TGCGCCAGCATCTTGGATTCCAACTATGGCTACACCTTC
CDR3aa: CASILDSNYGYTF

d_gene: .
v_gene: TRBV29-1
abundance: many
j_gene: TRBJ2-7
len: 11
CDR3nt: TGCAGCGTTGACGGGTTAAGCGAGCAGTACTTC
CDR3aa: CSVDGLSEQYF

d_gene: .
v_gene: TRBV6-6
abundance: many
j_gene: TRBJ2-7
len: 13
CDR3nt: TGTGCCAGCAGGGGGGACGAGAACTACGAGCAGTACTTC
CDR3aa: CASRGDENYEQYF

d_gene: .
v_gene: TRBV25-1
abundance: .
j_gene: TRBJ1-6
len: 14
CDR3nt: TGTGCCAGCAGTTTATTGGCGGCTAACTCACCCCTCCACTTT
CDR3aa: CASSLLAANSPLHF

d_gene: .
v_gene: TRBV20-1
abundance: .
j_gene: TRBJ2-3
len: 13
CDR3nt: TGCAGTGCCACGGTGATTGTAACAGATACGCAGTATTTT
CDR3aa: CSATVIVTDTQYF

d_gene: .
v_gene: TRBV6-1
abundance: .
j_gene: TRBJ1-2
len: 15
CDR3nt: TGTGCCAGCAGTGGGGCACAGGGAGGAGACTATGGCTACACCTTC
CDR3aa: CASSGAQGGDYGYTF

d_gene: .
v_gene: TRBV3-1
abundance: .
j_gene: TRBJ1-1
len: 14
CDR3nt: TGTGCCAGCGAAAAGCGGGGGGCCGCCACTGAAGCTTTCTTT
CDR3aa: CASEKRGAATEAFF

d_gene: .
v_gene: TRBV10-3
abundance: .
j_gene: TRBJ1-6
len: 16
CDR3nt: TGTGCCATCAGTGCCCCCAGACCCTCCTATAATTCACCCCTCCACTTT
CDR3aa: CAISAPRPSYNSPLHF

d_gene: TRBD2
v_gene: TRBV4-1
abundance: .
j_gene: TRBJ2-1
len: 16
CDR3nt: TGCGCCAGCAGCCAAGATGGCGGGGGGGGCTACAATGAGCAGTTCTTC
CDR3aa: CASSQDGGGGYNEQFF

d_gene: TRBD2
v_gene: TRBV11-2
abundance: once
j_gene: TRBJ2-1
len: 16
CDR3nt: TGTGTCAGCAGCTTAGTGGGGGGGTTACTAGGTAATGAGCAGTTCTTC
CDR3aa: CVSSLVGGLLGNEQFF